This T cell receptor beta chain was sequenced during a study of cytomegalovirus exposure and HLA in healthy donors. Study results and caveats: The listing of roughly 160 TCR beta chains classed them as cytomegalovirus-associated. In an earlier analysis, about 87% or about 30%: the productive usage of most TCR beta V segments.

In regard to this clone: Antigen specificity is unknown.

The PCR used 60 Vbeta and 13 Jbeta primers. TCRdb's table, derived via immunoSEQ multiplex PCR, lists solely in-frame clones and lacks some. The sample lists roughly 160,000 clones; approximately 71% were seen once. The CDR3 extends over 17 amino acids. Trimming left V 3 bases short and J 0 bases short, with 15 bases between. Germline V gene data show CDR1 as LNHNV and CDR2 as YYDKDF (reference sequence). Input material: PBMCs. The clonotype comes from a girl aged 10 to 17 in good health and CMV-seronegative. The V call is TRBV15, the J call TRBJ1-5; D is unclear. The CDR3 loop is CATSRRRGENSNQPQHF. The CDR3 DNA follows: TGTGCCACCAGCAGGCGCCGGGGTGAGAATAGCAATCAGCCCCAGCATTTT.